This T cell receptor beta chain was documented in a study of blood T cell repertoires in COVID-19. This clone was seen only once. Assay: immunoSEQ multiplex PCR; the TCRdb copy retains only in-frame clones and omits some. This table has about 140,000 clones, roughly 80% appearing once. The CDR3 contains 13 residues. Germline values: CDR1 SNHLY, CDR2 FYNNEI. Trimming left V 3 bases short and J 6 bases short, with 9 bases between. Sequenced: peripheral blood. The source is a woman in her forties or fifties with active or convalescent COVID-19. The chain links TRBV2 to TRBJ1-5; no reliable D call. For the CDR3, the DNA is TGTGCCAGCAGTGAGGGCAGTATTCAGCCCCAGCATTTT. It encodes CASSEGSIQPQHF.